The 17 T cell receptor beta chains below come from one sample, sequenced in a study of T cell responses to AZD1222 COVID-19 vaccine. Using immunoSEQ multiplex PCR, the repertoire was profiled, and TCRdb retains in-frame clones only, with some absent. The table records 57,000 or so clones, roughly 80% of them present only once. Sequenced material: peripheral blood, taken on day 0 of AZD1222 vaccination. The receptor set was obtained from an adult in good health.

The chain recombines TRBV12-5 with TRBJ2-1, with 16 nucleotides matching TRBD2. Trimming at V came to 5 bases and at J to 9 bases, leaving 10 bases not matched to a gene. Per the germline V gene, CDR1 is LGHNT and CDR2 is FRNRAP. The CDR3 is 17 residues long. As DNA, the CDR3 is TGTGCTAGTGGTAGAACCGGGACTAGCGGGGGGGCCGGTGAGCAGTTCTTC. Translating gives CASGRTGTSGGAGEQFF. Looking up the rest from reference TRBV12-5 and TRBJ2-1 gives the full variable domain: DARVTQTPRHKVTEMGQEVTMRCQPILGHNTVFWYRQTMMQGLELLAYFRNRAPLDDSGMPKDRFSAEMPDATLATLKIQPSEPRDSAVYFCASGRTGTSGGAGEQFFGPGTRLTVL.

J is TRBJ1-3 and V is TRBV14; D gene ambiguous. The V end was cut by 1 base, the J end by 4 bases, with 8 bases between. From germline, CDR1 is SGHDN and CDR2 FVKESK. This CDR3 comprises 14 residues. DNA of the CDR3: TGTGCCAGCAGCCAAGCCACTTTCGGAAACACCATATATTTT. Protein: CASSQATFGNTIYF.

Comments on this clone: This specimen includes other DNA sequences encoding the same CDR3. The genes are TRBV4-3 and TRBJ1-1; no clear D gene. Germline V gene lookup returns CDR1 LGHNA and CDR2 YSLEER. The CDR3 runs 13 residues. V dropped 5 bases and J dropped 2 bases, with 9 bases sitting between them. The CDR3 DNA reads as TGCGCCAGCAGCAGAGAGGGCAACACTGAAGCTTTCTTT. Residues: CASSREGNTEAFF.

This sequence joins TRBV5-4 and TRBJ2-3; D gene uncertain. Germline CDR1 reads SGHNT; CDR2 reads YYREEE (reference sequence). The CDR3 is 13 residues long. The CDR3 loop is CVISVQGTDTQYF. The CDR3 DNA reads as TGTGTCATTTCAGTCCAGGGCACAGATACGCAGTATTTT.

The chain recombines TRBV7-9 with TRBJ2-3; D is perhaps TRBD1 (6 bases). V was cut by 5 bases and J by 5 bases, with 8 bases left in between. The CDR3 consists of 12 residues. Germline values: CDR1 SEHNR, CDR2 FQNEAQ (reference sequence). This CDR3 is CASSRQVDTQYF. CDR3 DNA sequence: TGTGCCAGCAGCCGACAGGTAGATACGCAGTATTTT. The full variable domain, rest sourced from reference TRBV7-9 and TRBJ2-3, is DTGVSQNPRHKITKRGQNVTFRCDPISEHNRLYWYRQTLGQGPEFLTYFQNEAQLEKSRLLSDRFSAERPKGSFSTLEIQRTEQGDSAMYLCASSRQVDTQYFGPGTRLTVL.

In DNA form, the CDR3 reads TGTGCCAGCAGCCCGCAGTACAATGAGCAGTTCTTC. Translation: CASSPQYNEQFF. The V gene is TRBV7-9, the J gene TRBJ2-1; no clear D gene. This CDR3 spans 12 amino acids. CDR1 and CDR2 (germline): SEHNR, FQNEAQ (reference sequence). Trimming removed 5 bases from V and 4 bases from J, with 6 bases in between.

This clone was observed once. The gene calls are TRBV5-1 and TRBJ1-1, with D possibly being TRBD1 (5 bases). The V end was cut by 3 bases, the J end by 6 bases, with 21 bases between. Germline CDR1 reads SGHRS; CDR2 reads YFSETQ. The CDR3 length is 16 residues. The CDR3 loop is CASSWGGGAQEAEAFF. DNA of the CDR3: TGCGCCAGCAGCTGGGGCGGTGGGGCTCAGGAGGCTGAAGCTTTCTTT. The entire variable domain, with the rest obtained from reference TRBV5-1 and TRBJ1-1, is as follows: KAGVTQTPRYLIKTRGQQVTLSCSPISGHRSVSWYQQTPGQGLQFLFEYFSETQRNKGNFPGRFSGRQFSNSRSEMNVSTLELGDSALYLCASSWGGGAQEAEAFFGQGTRLTVV.

The V and J genes are TRBV30 and TRBJ1-5; no clear D gene. The CDR3 extends over 15 amino acids. Germline values: CDR1 GTSNPN, CDR2 SVGIG (reference sequence). Trimming removed 3 bases from V and 0 bases from J, with 12 bases in between. CDR3: CAWRNGPNSNQPQHF. The CDR3 nucleotides read TGTGCCTGGAGGAACGGTCCCAATAGCAATCAGCCCCAGCATTTT. Full variable domain (outside the CDR3, taken from reference TRBV30 and TRBJ1-5): SQTIHQWPATLVQPVGSPLSLECTVEGTSNPNLYWYRQAAGRGLQLLFYSVGIGQISSEVPQNLSASRPQDRQFILSSKKLLLSDSGFYLCAWRNGPNSNQPQHFGDGTRLSIL.

The chain carries TRBV7-2 and TRBJ1-1; unclear D gene. The CDR3 extends over 13 amino acids. The germline CDR1 and CDR2 sequences are SGHTA and FQGNSA. The V gene lost 5 bases and the J gene lost 9 bases, with 16 bases spanning the gap. CDR3 amino acids: CASSGQRADQAFF. The CDR3 nucleotides read TGTGCCAGCAGCGGTCAAAGGGCAGATCAAGCTTTCTTT.

This rearrangement joins TRBV6-5 to TRBJ1-1; D uncertain. The CDR3 contains 12 residues. The V gene lost 6 bases and the J gene lost 12 bases, with 17 bases spanning the gap. CDR1 is MNHEY, CDR2 SVGAGI, per germline. In DNA form, the CDR3 reads TGTGCCAGCAGGTTGGGTCGTTTTATAACTTTCTTT. It specifies CASRLGRFITFF.

The V call is TRBV4-3, the J call TRBJ1-6; D unresolved. Trimming left V 0 bases short and J 7 bases short, with 16 bases between. Germline V gene data show CDR1 as LGHNA and CDR2 as YSLEER. The CDR3 is 17 amino acids. CDR3 sequence (DNA): TGCGCCAGCAGCCAAGAAACGGGGAACCAAAGAAATTCACCCCTCCACTTT. Its translation is CASSQETGNQRNSPLHF.

The chain uses TRBV5-5 and TRBJ2-1; 9 bases are shared with TRBD1. CDR1 and CDR2 from the germline V gene are SGHKS and YYEKEE (reference sequence). The trim removed 3 bases at V and 7 bases at J, leaving 8 bases unmatched. There are 15 residues in the CDR3. The CDR3 loop is CASSSGQGFGNEQFF. Written as DNA, the CDR3 is TGTGCCAGCAGCTCAGGACAGGGGTTTGGGAATGAGCAGTTCTTC.

This chain connects TRBV19 to TRBJ2-3; 8 nucleotides match TRBD2. Germline V lookup: CDR1 LNHDA, CDR2 SQIVND (reference sequence). This CDR3 contains 15 residues. Unmatched junction bases numbered 5, after V lost 5 bases and J lost 1 base. CDR3 loop: CASSPSSGGTDTQYF. The CDR3 DNA reads TGTGCCAGTAGTCCCAGTAGCGGGGGCACAGATACGCAGTATTTT.

The chain combines TRBV6-2 or TRBV6-3 with TRBJ1-5, with D perhaps matching TRBD1 (5 bases). Between the trimmed V and J ends, which lost 6 bases and 2 bases, there was a span of 11 bases. CDR3 length: 14 residues. Germline V gene data show CDR1 as MNHEY and CDR2 as SVGEGT. This chain's CDR3 is CASSRDAGNQPQHF. DNA for the CDR3: TGTGCCAGCAGCCGGGACGCAGGCAATCAGCCCCAGCATTTT.

This clone showed up just once. The chain uses TRBV6-5 and TRBJ2-5, with 11 bases fitting TRBD1. Germline-derived CDR1 and CDR2 are MNHEY and SVGAGI. J was trimmed by 6 bases and V by 6 bases; bases with no gene match: 9. The CDR3 extends over 15 amino acids. CDR3: CASSPDRGRGKTQYF. CDR3 sequence (DNA): TGTGCCAGCAGCCCGGACAGGGGGCGCGGAAAGACCCAGTACTTC.

This chain connects TRBV27 to TRBJ1-2; no clear D. Germline V gene sequence: CDR1 MNHEY, CDR2 SMNVEV (reference sequence). Trimming took 2 bases from V and 4 from J, leaving 8 bases between them. This CDR3 has 13 amino acids. CDR3 coding DNA: TGTGCCAGCAGTTTAACGGGAGCCTATGGCTACACCTTC. Amino acids: CASSLTGAYGYTF.

On this clone: A junction end diverges from the germline sequence, so it may reflect a read error. The chain links TRBV13 to TRBJ2-1; 9 positions match TRBD2. This CDR3 is built from 14 residues. Germline values: CDR1 PRHDT, CDR2 FYEKMQ (reference sequence). CDR3 in amino acids: CASSEGLAYHEQFF. CDR3 in DNA: TGTGCCAGCAGCGAGGGACTAGCCTACCATGAGCAGTTCTTC.